A single T cell receptor (beta chain) is shown here with its context. The antigen is unknown. The source of the sample is a study of blood T cells in healthy people across ages. At the level of the study: Template-switching capture recovered about one barcoded beta molecule per two T cells. Study results and limitations: Correlation between TCR beta diversity and naive T cell percentage was strong.

Through a sample-barcoded 5' primer and a J-beta primer mix, a second PCR was run for 7 to 11 cycles. TCRdb reanalysed the 5' RACE reads using MiXCR and keeps one entry per CDR3 protein. The sample lists roughly 800,000 distinct CDR3 sequences, roughly 64% occurring once. Caucasian, healthy and from Russia, the donors were aged between roughly 6 and 95. PBMCs were isolated at a quantity of at least 6 million per sample. CDR3 length: 15 residues. The chain employs TRBV21-1 and TRBJ2-7; the listed D gene, TRBD1, was not tested against the DNA. TRBV21-1 is tagged as a pseudogene. The TCR was taken from a man aged 25 to 40 in good health. Material for sequencing was blood. Written as DNA, the CDR3 is TGTGCCAGCAGCAACGAGCCAGGGGGTTCCTACGAGCAGTACTTC. Amino acid sequence: CASSNEPGGSYEQYF.